This TCR beta chain was sequenced during a study of OX40 agonist ivuxolimab in advanced cancers. Assay: immunoSEQ multiplex PCR; the TCRdb copy retains only in-frame clones and omits some. The data contain tens of thousands of clones, approximately 80% of them singletons. This clone was found a few times. J was trimmed by 6 bases and V by 2 bases; bases with no gene match: 5. This CDR3 spans 13 amino acids. The germline V gene encodes CDR1 SGDLS and CDR2 YYNGEE. The chain recombines TRBV9 with TRBJ2-7; TRBD2 aligns across 7 bases. The source was CD4+ or CD8+ T cells sorted from blood, collected in a trial of the OX40 agonist ivuxolimab. This clonotype was sampled from an adult with an advanced solid tumor such as melanoma, head and neck, liver or kidney cancer. The CDR3 reads CASSVGGGSEQYF. CDR3 sequence (DNA): TGTGCCAGCAGCGTCGGGGGAGGGAGCGAGCAGTACTTC.